The 22 T cell receptor beta chains below were found in one sample sequenced in a study of human T cells and chemical hapten exposure. The time point: pre-sensitization, week 0. Described treatment: therapeutic diphenylcyclopropenone sensitization with weekly scalp DPC. TCRdb re-called the RACE reads through MiXCR, storing one row per CDR3 protein. The data hold 150,000 to 200,000 distinct CDR3 sequences, with just under 30% observed a single time. This material consisted of whole blood, taken in connection with sensitization to the hapten diphenylcyclopropenone (DPC). The receptor source for this set is a woman aged 30 to 39 with alopecia areata. Some clones in this sample may be carry-over from other donors' samples.

The DNA of the CDR3 is TGTGCCAGCACCCAAGAGGGGCAGAACACTGAAGCTTTCTTT. This encodes CASTQEGQNTEAFF. The chain employs TRBV28 and TRBJ1-1; D is perhaps TRBD1 (5 bases). The CDR3 extends over 14 amino acids. Germline V gene sequence: CDR1 MDHEN, CDR2 SYDVKM. Trimming took off 7 bases at V and 1 base at J, with 13 bases between the two ends.

The gene calls are TRBV29-1 and TRBJ1-3; tentative D call: TRBD1 (5 bases). The V gene's germline CDR1 is SQVTM and CDR2 ANQGSEA. CDR3 size: 13 residues. V lost 1 base to trimming and J lost 2 bases, with 6 bases between them. The CDR3 DNA follows: TGCAGCGTTGAAGTGGGGGCTGGAAACACCATATATTTT. Translated: CSVEVGAGNTIYF.

The chain joins TRBV27 to TRBJ2-1; tentative D call: TRBD2 (5 bases). V lost 1 base and J lost 6, with 25 bases in between. CDR1 is MNHEY and CDR2 is SMNVEV in the germline V gene (reference sequence). CDR3 size: 19 residues. Here the CDR3 DNA reads TGTGCCAGCAGTTTATACCGGATGGACTTACCTCTTTCGAGCAATGAGCAGTTCTTC. It codes for CASSLYRMDLPLSSNEQFF.

Concerning this clonotype: The DNA is omitted, as the CDR3 cannot be located on it reliably, and the CDR3 follows TCRdb's listing. The chain carries TRBV6-2 or TRBV6-3 and TRBJ1-1; the table calls TRBD1, which could not be checked here. The germline V gene has CDR1 MNHEY and CDR2 SVGEGT. The CDR3 length equals 15 residues, ends included. This CDR3 reads CASSSSRQGNTEAFF.

This clonotype occurred a few times. The V and J genes are TRBV7-9 and TRBJ2-5, with D possibly being TRBD1 (6 bases). CDR3 length: 15 residues. The germline CDR1 and CDR2 sequences are SEHNR and FQNEAQ (reference sequence). V lost 5 bases and J 1 base, leaving 14 bases between the germline ends. CDR3 bases: TGTGCCAGCAGCCCGACGGGACAAATCCAAGAGACCCAGTACTTC. Amino acids: CASSPTGQIQETQYF. Based on the CDR3 plus reference TRBV7-9 and TRBJ2-5, the full variable domain is DTGVSQNPRHKITKRGQNVTFRCDPISEHNRLYWYRQTLGQGPEFLTYFQNEAQLEKSRLLSDRFSAERPKGSFSTLEIQRTEQGDSAMYLCASSPTGQIQETQYFGPGTRLLVL.

This clonotype showed up just a few times. The V call is TRBV28, the J call TRBJ2-3; TRBD2 matches 9 bases. This CDR3 is built from 14 residues. V lost 7 bases to trimming and J lost 7 bases; unmatched junction nucleotides: 9. Germline V gene sequence: CDR1 MDHEN, CDR2 SYDVKM. In nucleotides, the CDR3 is TGTGCCAGCAACAAAGCGGGAGGAGGGAATACGCAGTATTTT. This gives the protein CASNKAGGGNTQYF. Based on the CDR3 plus reference TRBV28 and TRBJ2-3, the full variable domain is DVKVTQSSRYLVKRTGEKVFLECVQDMDHENMFWYRQDPGLGLRLIYFSYDVKMKEKGDIPEGYSVSREKKERFSLILESASTNQTSMYLCASNKAGGGNTQYFGPGTRLTVL.

The sample holds a few counts of this clonotype. The chain couples TRBV5-6 to TRBJ1-5, with 7 positions matching TRBD1. V lost 5 bases to trimming and J lost 7 bases; unmatched junction nucleotides: 9. Germline CDR1 reads SGHDT; CDR2 reads YYEEEE. The CDR3 is 14 residues long. This CDR3 is CASSYRGSAQPQHF. DNA of the CDR3: TGTGCCAGCAGTTACAGGGGTTCGGCCCAGCCCCAGCATTTT.

This clonotype was detected a few times. The chain links TRBV9 to TRBJ2-3; D gene ambiguous. CDR3 length: 15 residues. Germline V gives CDR1 SGDLS, CDR2 YYNGEE. Between the trimmed V and J ends, which lost 0 bases and 0 bases, there was a span of 8 bases. The CDR3 reads CASSVGVTSTDTQYF. In DNA, the CDR3 is TGTGCCAGCAGCGTAGGGGTCACTAGCACAGATACGCAGTATTTT.

V is TRBV29-1 and J is TRBJ2-1; D unclear. V was shortened by 2 bases and J by 1 base, with 9 bases between the two germline ends. This CDR3 is built from 14 residues. Germline loops: CDR1 SQVTM, CDR2 ANQGSEA. For the CDR3, the DNA is TGCAGCGTTGAAAGGGTGGGGTCCTACAATGAGCAGTTCTTC. It specifies CSVERVGSYNEQFF.

The chain couples TRBV30 to TRBJ1-2, with 12 bases matching TRBD1. The junction had 9 bases not matched to a gene; V was cut back by 3 bases and J by 7 bases. Germline CDR1 reads GTSNPN; CDR2 reads SVGIG (reference sequence). The CDR3 sequence is 15 residues long. DNA of the CDR3: TGTGCCTGGAGCCTTCCGGGACAGGGGGCTGCTGGCTACACCTTC. This gives the protein CAWSLPGQGAAGYTF.

The chain has TRBV7-2 and TRBJ1-1, with D possibly matching TRBD1 (6 bases). The CDR3 is made up of 13 amino acids. Germline lookup yields CDR1 SGHTA and CDR2 FQGNSA. V lost 5 bases to trimming and J lost 4 bases, with 11 bases between them. The CDR3 bases are TGTGCCAGCAGCCTGAGGGGGTTCACTGAAGCTTTCTTT. Its translation is CASSLRGFTEAFF.

The chain combines TRBV10-3 with TRBJ2-4; D unresolved. Germline lookup yields CDR1 ENHRY and CDR2 SYGVKD. Trimming took off 2 bases at V and 0 bases at J, with 11 bases between the two ends. This CDR3 contains 16 residues. CDR3 nucleotides: TGTGCCATCAGTGAGGGGGAAGCTTTAGCCAAAAACATTCAGTACTTC. Amino acid sequence: CAISEGEALAKNIQYF.

The gene calls are TRBV18 and TRBJ1-1; a weak D match, TRBD1 (5 bases). CDR3 length equals 16 residues. Germline V CDR1 and CDR2: KGHSH, LQKENI. Trimming stripped 4 bases from V and 0 bases from J, with 15 bases between. The CDR3 DNA follows: TGTGCCAGCTCACAGGAGCAGGGCGCCATGAACACTGAAGCTTTCTTT. Translated: CASSQEQGAMNTEAFF.

The gene calls are TRBV28 and TRBJ2-2; tentatively, D is TRBD1 (7 bases). Looked up from germline, CDR1 is MDHEN and CDR2 is SYDVKM. V lost 2 bases and J 4 bases, leaving 11 bases between the germline ends. The length of the CDR3 is 15 residues. The CDR3 loop is CASSLLRGVTGELFF. The CDR3 DNA is TGTGCCAGCAGTTTACTCAGGGGGGTCACCGGGGAGCTGTTTTTT.

The chain couples TRBV9 to TRBJ2-1; 13 positions match TRBD2. CDR1 and CDR2 from the germline V gene are SGDLS and YYNGEE. The CDR3 is 17 amino acids. The junction had 8 bases not matched to a gene; V was cut back by 4 bases and J by 4 bases. In nucleotides, the CDR3 is TGTGCCAGCAGCTCAGGACTAGCGGGGGCCCCATACAATGAGCAGTTCTTC. Amino acids: CASSSGLAGAPYNEQFF.

The gene calls are TRBV28 and TRBJ2-3; D possibly corresponds to TRBD2 (5 bases). The CDR3 has 15 amino acids. V lost 5 bases, J lost 4 bases, and 16 bases lay in between. Germline CDR1 MDHEN, CDR2 SYDVKM. The CDR3 sequence is CASSPPGRGADTQYF. The CDR3 region has the DNA TGTGCCAGCAGTCCCCCGGGGAGAGGCGCAGATACGCAGTATTTT.

The chain uses TRBV4-1 and TRBJ1-3; D is unresolved. This CDR3 has 19 amino acids. V lost 0 bases, J lost 4 bases, and 22 bases lay in between. The germline V gene encodes CDR1 MGHRA and CDR2 YSYEKL. CDR3 sequence (DNA): TGCGCCAGCAGCCAAGAATCGGGGTCACACGGCCGCTCCGGAAACACCATATATTTT. Translation: CASSQESGSHGRSGNTIYF.

On this clonotype itself: A read error is possible here, since a much larger clone lies one base away. The chain combines TRBV19 with TRBJ2-3, with 7 nucleotides matching TRBD2. Trimming cost V 8 bases and J 8 bases; bases outside gene matches: 19. CDR3 length equals 16 residues. The V gene's germline CDR1 is LNHDA and CDR2 SQIVND (reference sequence). The CDR3 loop is CASGRLVGLGFGTQYF. The CDR3, as DNA: TGTGCCAGTGGTAGGTTGGTTGGACTAGGTTTCGGTACGCAGTATTTT.

V and J are TRBV4-3 and TRBJ2-1, with a tentative D call TRBD1 (6 bases). V dropped 6 bases and J dropped 3 bases, with 15 bases sitting between them. The CDR3 is 15 residues long. Germline assignment: CDR1 LGHNA and CDR2 YSLEER. CDR3 residues: CASRPRQDFYNEQFF. In DNA form, the CDR3 reads TGCGCCAGCAGACCCCGACAGGATTTCTACAATGAGCAGTTCTTC.

This clonotype was found a few times. The chain couples TRBV9 to TRBJ1-5; D possibly corresponds to TRBD1 (5 bases). CDR3 size: 15 residues. The germline V and J ends were trimmed by 0 bases and 0 bases, with 7 bases remaining between them. CDR1 is SGDLS and CDR2 is YYNGEE in the germline V gene. This chain's CDR3 is CASSVGGDSNQPQHF. CDR3 sequence (DNA): TGTGCCAGCAGCGTAGGAGGGGATAGCAATCAGCCCCAGCATTTT.

The V call is TRBV4-3, the J call TRBJ2-5; TRBD2 matches at 7 bases. Per germline, CDR1 LGHNA and CDR2 YSLEER. Trimming at V came to 5 bases and at J to 5 bases, leaving 5 bases not matched to a gene. CDR3 size: 13 residues. CDR3 DNA sequence: TGCGCCAGCAGCTTGGGACTACACGAGACCCAGTACTTC. The encoded protein is CASSLGLHETQYF.

This rearrangement joins TRBV29-1 to TRBJ2-7; D perhaps matches TRBD2 (6 bases). Trimming removed 6 bases at V and 1 base at J, with 13 bases between. The CDR3 contains 13 residues. CDR1 is SQVTM and CDR2 is ANQGSEA in the germline V gene. CDR3 sequence: CSVGRDLSYEQYF. In DNA form, the CDR3 reads TGCAGCGTCGGCCGGGACTTATCCTACGAGCAGTACTTC.